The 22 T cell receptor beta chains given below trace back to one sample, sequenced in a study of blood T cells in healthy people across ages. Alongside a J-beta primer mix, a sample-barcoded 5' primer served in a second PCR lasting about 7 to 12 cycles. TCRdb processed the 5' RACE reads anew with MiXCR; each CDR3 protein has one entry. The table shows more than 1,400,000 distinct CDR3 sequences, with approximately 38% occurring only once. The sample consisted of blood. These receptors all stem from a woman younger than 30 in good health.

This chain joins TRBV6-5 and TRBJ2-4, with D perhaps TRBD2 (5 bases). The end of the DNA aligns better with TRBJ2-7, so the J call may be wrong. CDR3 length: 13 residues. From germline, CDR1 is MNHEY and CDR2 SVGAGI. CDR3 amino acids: CASRTRVACEQYF. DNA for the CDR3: TGTGCCAGCAGAACTAGGGTAGCCTGCGAGCAGTACTTC.

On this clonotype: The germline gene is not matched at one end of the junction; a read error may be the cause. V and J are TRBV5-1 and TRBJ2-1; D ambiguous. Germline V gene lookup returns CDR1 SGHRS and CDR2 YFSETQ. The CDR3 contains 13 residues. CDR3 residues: CTSSSGGYNEQFF. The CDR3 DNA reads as TGCACCAGCAGCTCGGGCGGCTACAATGAGCAGTTCTTC.

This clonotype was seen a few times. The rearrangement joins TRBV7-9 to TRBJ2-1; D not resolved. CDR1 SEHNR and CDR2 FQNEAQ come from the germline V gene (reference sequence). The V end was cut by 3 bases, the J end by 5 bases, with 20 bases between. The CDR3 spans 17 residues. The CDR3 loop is CASSFRRRSRGDNEQFF. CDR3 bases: TGTGCCAGCAGCTTCCGACGTCGGTCTAGAGGAGACAATGAGCAGTTCTTC.

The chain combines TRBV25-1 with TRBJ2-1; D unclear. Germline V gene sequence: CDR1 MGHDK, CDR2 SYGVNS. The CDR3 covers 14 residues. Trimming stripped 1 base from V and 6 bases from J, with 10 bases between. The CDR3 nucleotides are TGTGCCAGCAGTGAATGGGTAGGTGGCAATGAGCAGTTCTTC. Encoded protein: CASSEWVGGNEQFF.

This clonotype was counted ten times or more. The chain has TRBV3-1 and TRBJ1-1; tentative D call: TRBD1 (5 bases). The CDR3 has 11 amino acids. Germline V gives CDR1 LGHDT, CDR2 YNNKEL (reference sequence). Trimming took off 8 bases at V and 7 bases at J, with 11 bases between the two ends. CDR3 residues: CASQGNGEAFF. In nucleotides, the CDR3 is TGTGCCAGCCAGGGTAATGGTGAAGCTTTCTTT.

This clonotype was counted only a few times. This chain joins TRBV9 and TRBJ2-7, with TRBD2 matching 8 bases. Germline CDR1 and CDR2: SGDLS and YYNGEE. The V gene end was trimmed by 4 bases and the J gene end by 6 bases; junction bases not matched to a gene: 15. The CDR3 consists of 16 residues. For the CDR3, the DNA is TGTGCCAGCAGCTCACCAGGAGGGACTAGAAATTCCGAGCAGTACTTC. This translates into CASSSPGGTRNSEQYF.

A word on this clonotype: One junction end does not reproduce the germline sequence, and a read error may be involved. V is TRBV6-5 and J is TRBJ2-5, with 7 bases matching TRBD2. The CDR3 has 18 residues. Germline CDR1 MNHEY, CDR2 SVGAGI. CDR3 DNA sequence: TGTGCCAGCAGTTACCTCCCAGGACTAGTGTCTGAGAAAGAGGCCCAGTACTTC. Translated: CASSYLPGLVSEKEAQYF.

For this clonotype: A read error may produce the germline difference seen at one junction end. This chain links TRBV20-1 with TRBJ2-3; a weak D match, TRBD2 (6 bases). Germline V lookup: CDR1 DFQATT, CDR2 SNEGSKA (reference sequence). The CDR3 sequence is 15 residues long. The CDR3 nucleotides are TGCAGTACTAGACTAGTGGCTAAACCGAGTAATACGCAGTATTTT. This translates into CSTRLVAKPSNTQYF.

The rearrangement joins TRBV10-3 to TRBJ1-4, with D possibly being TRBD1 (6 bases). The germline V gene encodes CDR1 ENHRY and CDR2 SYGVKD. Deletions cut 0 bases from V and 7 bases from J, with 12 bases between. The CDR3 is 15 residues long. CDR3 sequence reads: CAISESRQGREKLFF. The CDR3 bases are TGTGCCATCAGTGAGTCCAGGCAGGGGCGTGAAAAACTGTTTTTT.

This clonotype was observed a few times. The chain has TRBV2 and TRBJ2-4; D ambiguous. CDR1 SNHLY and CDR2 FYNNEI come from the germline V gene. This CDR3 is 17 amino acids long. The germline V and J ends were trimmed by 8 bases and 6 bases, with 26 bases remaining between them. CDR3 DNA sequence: TGTGCCAGCGGCACGCGTACTGTTGGCAGGACCCTAAACATTCAGTACTTC. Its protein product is CASGTRTVGRTLNIQYF.

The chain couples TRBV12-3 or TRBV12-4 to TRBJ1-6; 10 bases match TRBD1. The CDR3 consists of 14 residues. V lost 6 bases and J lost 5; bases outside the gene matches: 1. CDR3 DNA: TGTGCCAGCAGGGGGACAGGGGATAATTCACCCCTCCACTTT. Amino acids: CASRGTGDNSPLHF.

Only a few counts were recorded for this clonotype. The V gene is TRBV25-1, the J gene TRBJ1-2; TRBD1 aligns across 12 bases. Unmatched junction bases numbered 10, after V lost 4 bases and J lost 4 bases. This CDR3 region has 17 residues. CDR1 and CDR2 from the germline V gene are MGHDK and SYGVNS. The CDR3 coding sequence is TGTGCCAGCAGTGGGCCGGGACAGGGGGCGTCTGGCTATGGCTACACCTTC. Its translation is CASSGPGQGASGYGYTF.

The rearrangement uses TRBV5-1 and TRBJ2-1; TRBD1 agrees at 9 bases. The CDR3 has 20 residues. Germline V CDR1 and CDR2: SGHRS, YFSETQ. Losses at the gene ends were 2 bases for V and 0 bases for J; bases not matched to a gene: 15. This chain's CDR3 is CASSLIPGQGALSSYNEQFF. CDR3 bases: TGCGCCAGCAGCTTAATACCGGGACAGGGAGCTTTAAGCTCCTACAATGAGCAGTTCTTC.

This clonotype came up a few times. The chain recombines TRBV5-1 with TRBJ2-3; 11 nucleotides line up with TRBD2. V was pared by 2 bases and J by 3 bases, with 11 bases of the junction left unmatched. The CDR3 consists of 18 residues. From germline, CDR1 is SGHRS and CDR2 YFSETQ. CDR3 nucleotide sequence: TGCGCCAGCAGCTTTCGCGGGGTCGGGACTAGCGGAACAGATACGCAGTATTTT. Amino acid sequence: CASSFRGVGTSGTDTQYF.

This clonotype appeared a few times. The chain's CDR3 is CSVASGLTSGRGKDTQYF. The CDR3 bases are TGCAGCGTTGCGTCCGGGTTGACTAGCGGGAGGGGGAAAGATACGCAGTATTTT. The chain couples TRBV29-1 to TRBJ2-3; 14 bases fit TRBD2. V shed 4 bases and J 5 bases; nucleotides not matched to a gene: 14. The germline V gene encodes CDR1 SQVTM and CDR2 ANQGSEA. The CDR3 contains 18 residues.

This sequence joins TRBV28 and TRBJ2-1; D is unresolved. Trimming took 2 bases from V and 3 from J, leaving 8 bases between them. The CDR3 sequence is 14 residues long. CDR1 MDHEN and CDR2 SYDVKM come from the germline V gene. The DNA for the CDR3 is TGTGCCAGCAGTTTAGTTTTGGACTACAATGAGCAGTTCTTC. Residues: CASSLVLDYNEQFF. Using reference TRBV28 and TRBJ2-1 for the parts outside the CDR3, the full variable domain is DVKVTQSSRYLVKRTGEKVFLECVQDMDHENMFWYRQDPGLGLRLIYFSYDVKMKEKGDIPEGYSVSREKKERFSLILESASTNQTSMYLCASSLVLDYNEQFFGPGTRLTVL.

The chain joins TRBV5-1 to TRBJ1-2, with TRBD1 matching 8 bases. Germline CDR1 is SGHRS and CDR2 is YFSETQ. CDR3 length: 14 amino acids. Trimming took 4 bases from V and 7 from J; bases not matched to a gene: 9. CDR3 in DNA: TGCGCCAGCAGCCCTGGACAGGGAGATGGTGGCTACACCTTC. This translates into CASSPGQGDGGYTF.

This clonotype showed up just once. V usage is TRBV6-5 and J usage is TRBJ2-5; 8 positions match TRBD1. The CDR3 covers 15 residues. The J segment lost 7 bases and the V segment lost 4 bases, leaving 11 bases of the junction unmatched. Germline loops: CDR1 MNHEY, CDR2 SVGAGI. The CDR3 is CASSSPGGGYGTQYF. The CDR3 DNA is TGTGCCAGCAGTTCCCCAGGGGGCGGTTATGGGACCCAGTACTTC.

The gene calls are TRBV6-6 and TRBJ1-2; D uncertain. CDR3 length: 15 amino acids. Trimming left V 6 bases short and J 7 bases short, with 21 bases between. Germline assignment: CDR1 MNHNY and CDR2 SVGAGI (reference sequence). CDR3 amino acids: CASRPRQDPMVGYTF. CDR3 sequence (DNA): TGTGCCAGCAGACCCCGACAAGACCCTATGGTTGGCTACACCTTC.

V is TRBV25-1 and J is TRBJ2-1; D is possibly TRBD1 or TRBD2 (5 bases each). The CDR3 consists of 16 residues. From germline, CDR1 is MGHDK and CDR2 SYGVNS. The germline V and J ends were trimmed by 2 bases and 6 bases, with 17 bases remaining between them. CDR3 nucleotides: TGTGCCAGCAGTGAACCGGGACGCAAGTGGGGCAATGAGCAGTTCTTC. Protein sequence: CASSEPGRKWGNEQFF.

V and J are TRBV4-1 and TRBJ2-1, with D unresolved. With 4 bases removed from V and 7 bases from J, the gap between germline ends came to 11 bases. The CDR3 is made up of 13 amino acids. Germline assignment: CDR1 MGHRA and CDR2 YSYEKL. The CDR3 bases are TGCGCCAGCAGCCCGATCGGTGAGAATGAGCAGTTCTTC. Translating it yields CASSPIGENEQFF.

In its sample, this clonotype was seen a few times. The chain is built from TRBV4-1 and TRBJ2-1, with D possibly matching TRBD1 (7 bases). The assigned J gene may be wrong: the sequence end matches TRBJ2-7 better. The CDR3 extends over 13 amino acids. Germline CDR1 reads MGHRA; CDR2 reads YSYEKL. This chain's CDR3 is CASSLRGVNEQYF. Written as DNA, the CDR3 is TGCGCCAGCAGCCTCAGGGGGGTCAATGAGCAGTACTTC.